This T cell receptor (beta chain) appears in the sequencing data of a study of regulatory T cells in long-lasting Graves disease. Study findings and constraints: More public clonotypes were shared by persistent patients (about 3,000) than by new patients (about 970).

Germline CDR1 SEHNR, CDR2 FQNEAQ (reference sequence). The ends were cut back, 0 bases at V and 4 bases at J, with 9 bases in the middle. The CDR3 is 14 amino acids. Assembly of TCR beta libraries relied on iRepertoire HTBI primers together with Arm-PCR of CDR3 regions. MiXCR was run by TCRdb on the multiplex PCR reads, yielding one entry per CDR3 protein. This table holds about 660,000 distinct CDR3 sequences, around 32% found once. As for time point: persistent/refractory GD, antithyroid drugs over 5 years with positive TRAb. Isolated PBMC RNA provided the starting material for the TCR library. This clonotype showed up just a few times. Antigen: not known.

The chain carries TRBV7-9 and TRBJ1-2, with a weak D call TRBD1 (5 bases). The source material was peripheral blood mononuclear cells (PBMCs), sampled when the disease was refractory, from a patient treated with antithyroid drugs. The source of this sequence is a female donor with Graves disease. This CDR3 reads CASSLADSSYGYTF. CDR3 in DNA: TGTGCCAGCAGCTTAGCTGACAGTTCCTATGGCTACACCTTC.